Listed here is a single T cell receptor beta chain. Its antigen remains unknown. The PCR employed 60 Vbeta primers together with 13 Jbeta primers. The repertoire was sequenced with immunoSEQ multiplex PCR; TCRdb's copy has only in-frame clones and lacks some. The repertoire holds around 55,000 clones, with 77% as singletons. The record originates from a study of cytomegalovirus exposure and HLA in healthy donors. The CDR3 totals 14 residues. Germline V CDR1 and CDR2: MNHEY, SVGAGI. Germline trimming cut 7 bases from V and 0 bases from J; bases unmatched to any gene: 3. Study-level points and caveats: In vitro work confirmed that three CMV-associated chains recognize CMV antigens. Rare TCR sequences dominated, though some public TCRs recurred in many donors. Presence/absence analysis assumed near-uniform sequencing depth across donors.

Sequenced sample: PBMCs. The receptor comes from a female donor in good health and CMV-seronegative. The genes are TRBV6-5 and TRBJ1-3; 7 nucleotides line up with TRBD1. The CDR3 nucleotides are TGTGCCAGCACTAGGGACAGCTCTGGAAACACCATATATTTT. It translates to CASTRDSSGNTIYF.